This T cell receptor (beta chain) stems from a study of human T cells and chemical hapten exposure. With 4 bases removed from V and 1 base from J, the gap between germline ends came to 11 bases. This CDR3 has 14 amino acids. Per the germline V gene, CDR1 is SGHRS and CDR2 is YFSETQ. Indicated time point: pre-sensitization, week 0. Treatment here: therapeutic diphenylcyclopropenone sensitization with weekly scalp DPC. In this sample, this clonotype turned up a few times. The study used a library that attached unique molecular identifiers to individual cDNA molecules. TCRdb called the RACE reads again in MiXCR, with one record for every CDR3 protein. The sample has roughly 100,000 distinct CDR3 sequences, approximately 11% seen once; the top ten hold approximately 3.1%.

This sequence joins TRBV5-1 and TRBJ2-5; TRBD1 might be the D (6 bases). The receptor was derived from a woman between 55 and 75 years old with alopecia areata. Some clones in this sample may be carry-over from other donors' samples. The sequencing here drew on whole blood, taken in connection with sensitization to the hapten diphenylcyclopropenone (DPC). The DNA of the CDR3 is TGCGCCAGCAGCATTGGGACAACCCAAGAGACCCAGTACTTC. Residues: CASSIGTTQETQYF.